Listed below are T cell receptor beta chains from one sample, sequenced in a study of cytomegalovirus exposure and HLA in healthy donors. Data came from immunoSEQ multiplex PCR; TCRdb stores just in-frame clones and leaves some out. There are 150,000 to 200,000 clones in the sample; 82% occur only once, and 0.96% lies in the top ten. Sequences were obtained from PBMCs. The receptor source for this set is a girl aged 2 to 10 in good health and CMV-seropositive. Both conserved end residues are part of each CDR3. The order of the fields is J gene, V gene, D gene, clone size, CDR3 length, CDR3 protein, CDR3 DNA. D genes are given only for firm matches. Part of the rows lack a size; the others show once, few, many or a class for expanded clones.

J: TRBJ1-1
V: TRBV19
D: .
size: .
length: 13
CDR3: CASIITGGVEAFF
DNA: TGTGCCAGTATCATCACGGGGGGAGTTGAAGCTTTCTTT

J: TRBJ2-7
V: TRBV20-1
D: .
size: .
length: 11
CDR3: CSAAGDYEQYF
DNA: TGCAGTGCTGCCGGGGACTACGAGCAGTACTTC

J: TRBJ1-5
V: TRBV7-3
D: TRBD1
size: .
length: 16
CDR3: CASSPRDREGDQPQHF
DNA: TGTGCCAGCAGCCCCCGGGACAGGGAAGGGGATCAGCCCCAGCATTTT

J: TRBJ2-1
V: TRBV19
D: .
size: .
length: 12
CDR3: CASSFQRSEQFF
DNA: TGTGCCAGTAGTTTTCAGCGGAGCGAGCAGTTCTTC

J: TRBJ2-7
V: TRBV6-1
D: .
size: .
length: 15
CDR3: CASSTGGGVAYEQYF
DNA: TGTGCCAGCAGTACTGGCGGCGGGGTCGCCTACGAGCAGTACTTC

J: TRBJ2-3
V: TRBV28
D: .
size: few
length: 19
CDR3: CASSLFLIRRNSSTDTQYF
DNA: TGTGCCAGCAGTTTATTTCTGATTCGTCGAAACTCTAGCACAGATACGCAGTATTTT

J: TRBJ1-3
V: TRBV6-1
D: TRBD1
size: .
length: 13
CDR3: CASSGDRGNTIYF
DNA: TGTGCCAGCAGCGGGGACAGGGGAAACACCATATATTTT

J: TRBJ2-1
V: TRBV29-1
D: TRBD2
size: once
length: 12
CDR3: CSTSGTYNEQFF
DNA: TGCAGTACTAGCGGGACTTACAATGAGCAGTTCTTC

J: TRBJ2-6
V: TRBV6-1
D: .
size: .
length: 15
CDR3: CASRGEGAGANVLTF
DNA: TGTGCCAGCAGGGGGGAGGGGGCTGGGGCCAACGTCCTGACTTTC

J: TRBJ2-7
V: TRBV29-1
D: .
size: .
length: 14
CDR3: CSVARLAKREEQYF
DNA: TGCAGCGTTGCCCGGCTAGCGAAAAGAGAGGAGCAGTACTTC

J: TRBJ2-7
V: TRBV11-2
D: .
size: once
length: 14
CDR3: CAISLGGIVVEQYF
DNA: TGTGCCATCAGTTTAGGCGGTATCGTAGTCGAGCAGTACTTC

J: TRBJ2-3
V: TRBV5-1
D: TRBD1
size: .
length: 14
CDR3: CASSLARGTDTQYF
DNA: TGCGCCAGCAGCTTGGCCAGGGGGACAGATACGCAGTATTTT

J: TRBJ1-5
V: TRBV19
D: .
size: .
length: 15
CDR3: CASSIGTVENQPQHF
DNA: TGTGCCAGTAGTATAGGGACAGTCGAAAATCAGCCCCAGCATTTT

J: TRBJ1-6
V: TRBV4-1
D: TRBD1
size: .
length: 19
CDR3: CASSQEEIPGTGNNSPLHF
DNA: TGCGCCAGCAGCCAAGAAGAAATTCCCGGGACAGGGAATAATTCACCCCTCCACTTT

J: TRBJ1-1
V: TRBV7-9
D: .
size: few
length: 13
CDR3: CAPGDPGGTEAFF
DNA: TGTGCCCCGGGGGACCCGGGCGGCACTGAAGCTTTCTTT

J: TRBJ2-3
V: TRBV10-3
D: .
size: .
length: 16
CDR3: CAISEEAAEATDTQYF
DNA: TGTGCCATCAGTGAGGAGGCAGCGGAAGCAACAGATACGCAGTATTTT

J: TRBJ2-6
V: TRBV6-4
D: .
size: .
length: 15
CDR3: CASSDSSSGANVLTF
DNA: TGTGCCAGCAGTGACTCCAGCTCTGGGGCCAACGTCCTGACTTTC

J: TRBJ2-1
V: TRBV5-1
D: TRBD2
size: .
length: 15
CDR3: CASSPGTSGHNEQFF
DNA: TGCGCCAGCAGCCCCGGGACTAGCGGGCACAATGAGCAGTTCTTC

J: TRBJ2-2
V: TRBV30
D: TRBD2
size: once
length: 16
CDR3: CAWSGSGTQNTGELFF
DNA: TGTGCCTGGAGCGGAAGCGGGACCCAAAACACCGGGGAGCTGTTTTTT

J: TRBJ2-4
V: TRBV19
D: .
size: .
length: 19
CDR3: CASTVKGGTGQALRDIQYF
DNA: TGTGCCAGTACCGTTAAAGGGGGGACCGGACAGGCCCTCAGGGACATTCAGTACTTC

J: TRBJ2-7
V: TRBV5-1
D: TRBD1
size: .
length: 15
CDR3: CASSYDRATSYEQYF
DNA: TGCGCCAGCAGCTACGACAGGGCGACCTCCTACGAGCAGTACTTC

J: TRBJ2-7
V: TRBV4-1
D: TRBD1
size: .
length: 17
CDR3: CASSQGTGTAFLYEQYF
DNA: TGCGCCAGCAGCCAAGGGACCGGGACAGCCTTTCTCTACGAGCAGTACTTC

J: TRBJ1-5
V: TRBV7-9
D: .
size: .
length: 13
CDR3: CASSLASGQPQHF
DNA: TGTGCCAGCAGCTTGGCATCGGGTCAGCCCCAGCATTTT

J: TRBJ2-7
V: TRBV7-6
D: .
size: .
length: 14
CDR3: CASSSWGRESEQYF
DNA: TGTGCCAGCAGCTCCTGGGGGCGGGAGTCCGAGCAGTACTTC

J: TRBJ1-2
V: TRBV28
D: TRBD1
size: .
length: 14
CDR3: CASSARTGHYGYTF
DNA: TGTGCCAGCAGCGCCCGGACAGGCCACTATGGCTACACCTTC

J: TRBJ1-1
V: TRBV30
D: .
size: .
length: 17
CDR3: CAWSYGGVVRLRTEAFF
DNA: TGTGCCTGGAGCTATGGGGGCGTGGTTAGGCTACGGACTGAAGCTTTCTTT

J: TRBJ2-3
V: TRBV7-9
D: .
size: .
length: 16
CDR3: CASSVEGVGPTDTQYF
DNA: TGTGCCAGCAGCGTTGAAGGCGTGGGCCCCACAGATACGCAGTATTTT

J: TRBJ1-5
V: TRBV7-2
D: TRBD1
size: .
length: 15
CDR3: CASSPRGKISQPQHF
DNA: TGTGCCAGCAGCCCCAGGGGGAAAATCAGTCAGCCCCAGCATTTT

J: TRBJ1-2
V: TRBV18
D: .
size: .
length: 13
CDR3: CASSPPTRDGYTF
DNA: TGTGCCAGCTCACCACCCACGCGGGATGGCTACACCTTC

J: TRBJ1-5
V: TRBV4-1
D: .
size: .
length: 16
CDR3: CASSQDRGVANQPQHF
DNA: TGCGCCAGCAGCCAAGATCGGGGGGTGGCGAACCAGCCCCAGCATTTT

J: TRBJ1-5
V: TRBV6-1
D: TRBD1
size: .
length: 18
CDR3: CASSDGTVQFGTSQPQHF
DNA: TGTGCCAGCAGTGATGGGACAGTACAATTTGGGACCAGTCAGCCCCAGCATTTT

J: TRBJ1-3
V: TRBV30
D: .
size: .
length: 13
CDR3: CAWEGLSGNTIYF
DNA: TGTGCCTGGGAGGGCCTCTCTGGAAACACCATATATTTT

J: TRBJ1-3
V: TRBV7-9
D: .
size: .
length: 15
CDR3: CASEHGSGNGNTIYF
DNA: TGTGCCAGCGAACATGGGTCAGGGAACGGAAACACCATATATTTT

J: TRBJ1-3
V: TRBV7-9
D: .
size: .
length: 15
CDR3: CASSTRQAPGNTIYF
DNA: TGTGCCAGCAGCACGAGACAGGCCCCTGGAAACACCATATATTTT

J: TRBJ1-2
V: TRBV15
D: .
size: once
length: 13
CDR3: CATSRDHGGGYTF
DNA: TGTGCCACCAGCAGAGATCACGGGGGTGGCTACACCTTC

J: TRBJ2-5
V: TRBV4-1
D: .
size: .
length: 17
CDR3: CASSQAASSLWAETQYF
DNA: TGCGCCAGCAGCCAAGCTGCATCAAGTCTCTGGGCAGAGACCCAGTACTTC

J: TRBJ2-7
V: TRBV28
D: TRBD1
size: once
length: 12
CDR3: CASSENRGEQYF
DNA: TGTGCCAGCAGTGAAAACAGGGGCGAGCAGTACTTC

J: TRBJ2-5
V: TRBV2
D: .
size: .
length: 13
CDR3: CASSEGGQETQYF
DNA: TGTGCCAGCAGTGAAGGAGGGCAAGAGACCCAGTACTTC

J: TRBJ2-7
V: TRBV30
D: TRBD1
size: .
length: 13
CDR3: CALSQGISYEQYF
DNA: TGTGCCTTATCACAGGGGATTTCCTACGAGCAGTACTTC

J: TRBJ1-1
V: TRBV7-9
D: .
size: .
length: 12
CDR3: CASSFPGDEAFF
DNA: TGTGCCAGCAGCTTCCCGGGAGATGAAGCTTTCTTT

J: TRBJ2-3
V: TRBV6-1
D: TRBD2
size: .
length: 15
CDR3: CASSETSGPPDTQYF
DNA: TGTGCCAGCAGTGAAACTAGCGGACCCCCAGATACGCAGTATTTT

J: TRBJ1-1
V: TRBV5-1
D: TRBD1
size: .
length: 16
CDR3: CASRKQGGVTNTEAFF
DNA: TGCGCCAGCAGGAAGCAGGGGGGAGTTACGAACACTGAAGCTTTCTTT

J: TRBJ2-1
V: TRBV7-3
D: TRBD2
size: .
length: 15
CDR3: CASSFTGAGGDEQFF
DNA: TGTGCCAGCAGCTTTACTGGGGCGGGAGGCGATGAGCAGTTCTTC

J: TRBJ1-2
V: TRBV30
D: .
size: .
length: 11
CDR3: CAWSGRGGYTF
DNA: TGTGCCTGGAGTGGACGGGGAGGCTACACCTTC

J: TRBJ1-6
V: TRBV6-1
D: .
size: .
length: 14
CDR3: CASSENKHNSPLHF
DNA: TGTGCCAGCAGTGAAAACAAACATAATTCACCCCTCCACTTT

J: TRBJ2-2
V: TRBV28
D: .
size: .
length: 16
CDR3: CASSHSGVWYTGELFF
DNA: TGTGCCAGCAGTCACTCGGGAGTGTGGTACACCGGGGAGCTGTTTTTT

J: TRBJ1-3
V: TRBV11-2
D: .
size: .
length: 13
CDR3: CASSRYRVEAIYF
DNA: TGTGCCAGCAGTCGATACAGGGTAGAGGCCATATATTTT

J: TRBJ2-5
V: TRBV5-6
D: .
size: .
length: 13
CDR3: CASSLYTLETQYF
DNA: TGTGCCAGCAGCTTGTACACCCTGGAGACCCAGTACTTC

J: TRBJ2-5
V: TRBV27
D: .
size: .
length: 15
CDR3: CASSLSETVQETQYF
DNA: TGTGCCAGCAGTTTATCGGAGACGGTTCAAGAGACCCAGTACTTC

J: TRBJ2-1
V: TRBV6-4
D: .
size: .
length: 14
CDR3: CASSVSGEVDEQFF
DNA: TGTGCCAGCAGTGTTTCGGGAGAGGTAGATGAGCAGTTCTTC

J: TRBJ1-4
V: TRBV9
D: .
size: .
length: 14
CDR3: CASSDRATNEKLFF
DNA: TGTGCCAGCAGCGACAGAGCAACTAATGAAAAACTGTTTTTT

J: TRBJ2-3
V: TRBV6-4
D: .
size: few
length: 14
CDR3: CASSDSNGADTQYF
DNA: TGTGCCAGCAGTGACTCGAACGGGGCAGATACGCAGTATTTT

J: TRBJ2-5
V: TRBV28
D: TRBD2
size: .
length: 13
CDR3: CASKAGGGETQYF
DNA: TGTGCCAGCAAAGCGGGAGGAGGGGAGACCCAGTACTTC

J: TRBJ1-3
V: TRBV10-3
D: .
size: once
length: 14
CDR3: CATRDLMRGNTIYF
DNA: TGTGCCACCCGGGACTTGATGCGTGGAAACACCATATATTTT

J: TRBJ2-7
V: TRBV4-1
D: .
size: .
length: 15
CDR3: CASSRAGGSSYEQYF
DNA: TGCGCCAGCAGCCGAGCCGGGGGTTCCTCCTACGAGCAGTACTTC

J: TRBJ1-2
V: TRBV5-6
D: TRBD1
size: .
length: 18
CDR3: CASSSVTGGILANYGYTF
DNA: TGTGCCAGCAGCTCGGTGACAGGGGGCATTCTAGCTAACTATGGCTACACCTTC

J: TRBJ2-7
V: TRBV19
D: TRBD2
size: .
length: 14
CDR3: CASSPWGGGYEQYF
DNA: TGTGCCAGTAGCCCTTGGGGCGGGGGCTACGAGCAGTACTTC